These 20 T cell receptor beta chains came from one sample sequenced in a study of patients and donors after allogeneic stem cell transplantation. TCRdb reanalysed the RT-PCR reads using MiXCR and keeps one entry per CDR3 protein. The repertoire holds approximately 430,000 distinct CDR3 sequences, with 16% as singletons. Sequencing was done on a sample of blood, either unsorted or a sorted T cell fraction (not recorded which). All receptors come from a human donor who was either an allogeneic HSCT recipient or a stem cell or donor lymphocyte infusion donor (not recorded which). It is not recorded whose cells these are; they may come from a transplant donor.

Only a few counts were recorded for this clonotype. The V gene is TRBV4-1, the J gene TRBJ2-1; TRBD2 matches 9 bases. Unmatched junction bases numbered 4, after V lost 0 bases and J lost 4 bases. This CDR3 contains 16 residues. Germline values: CDR1 MGHRA, CDR2 YSYEKL. The CDR3 sequence is CASSQERSGGYNEQFF. The DNA of the CDR3 is TGCGCCAGCAGCCAAGAAAGGAGCGGGGGGTACAATGAGCAGTTCTTC.

The chain links TRBV7-2 to TRBJ2-7, with 8 bases identical to TRBD2. The V and J ends lost 1 base and 6 bases, in that order; junction bases with no gene match: 11. CDR1 is SGHTA, CDR2 FQGNSA, per germline. CDR3 length equals 16 residues. CDR3 loop: CASSLDPGLGVLEQYF. The CDR3 DNA reads TGTGCCAGCAGCTTAGACCCGGGACTAGGAGTCCTCGAGCAGTACTTC.

This clonotype has a handful of counts. The gene calls are TRBV2 and TRBJ1-1; 7 bases match TRBD1. Per the germline V gene, CDR1 is SNHLY and CDR2 is FYNNEI. After removal of 2 bases from V and 0 bases from J, the junction contained 9 bases not matched to a gene. The CDR3 has 17 residues. Here the CDR3 reads CASSEKGTGVLNTEAFF. Here the CDR3 DNA reads TGTGCCAGCAGTGAAAAAGGTACAGGGGTCTTGAACACTGAAGCTTTCTTT.

The table lists this clonotype with many counts. This sequence joins TRBV5-1 and TRBJ2-1; 8 nucleotides match TRBD2. Germline V gene data show CDR1 as SGHRS and CDR2 as YFSETQ. The CDR3 sequence is 15 residues long. V lost 0 bases to trimming and J lost 8 bases; unmatched junction nucleotides: 7. The CDR3 DNA reads TGCGCCAGCAGCTTGGGGGGACTAGTTCAGGATGAGCAGTTCTTC. As protein: CASSLGGLVQDEQFF.

V gene TRBV19 combines with J gene TRBJ2-5; 7 bases align to TRBD1. CDR3 length: 12 amino acids. The J segment lost 10 bases and the V segment lost 5 bases, leaving 7 bases of the junction unmatched. The germline gives CDR1 LNHDA, CDR2 SQIVND (reference sequence). In nucleotides, the CDR3 is TGTGCCAGTAGTCCGGACAGGTTCAGCCAGTACTTC. Protein sequence: CASSPDRFSQYF.

V and J are TRBV20-1 and TRBJ1-1; D is undetermined. This CDR3 is 13 amino acids long. CDR1 and CDR2 (germline): DFQATT, SNEGSKA (reference sequence). V was clipped by 5 bases and J by 5 bases, with 15 bases between them. CDR3 in DNA: TGCAGTGCTGCCTCACGGCTGATGACTGAAGCTTTCTTT. It encodes CSAASRLMTEAFF.

V gene TRBV7-9 combines with J gene TRBJ2-7, with D tentatively TRBD2 (5 bases). The CDR3 has 17 amino acids. CDR1 and CDR2 (germline): SEHNR, FQNEAQ (reference sequence). Trimming cost V 6 bases and J 5 bases, with 26 bases left between them. This CDR3 is CASSLKLVGSEVDEQYF. The CDR3 DNA reads as TGTGCCAGCAGTCTTAAACTAGTCGGGTCAGAAGTGGACGAGCAGTACTTC.

This clonotype was detected only a few times. This rearrangement joins TRBV14 to TRBJ2-1; D is unclear. The length of the CDR3 is 14 residues. V was pared by 1 base and J by 7 bases, with 11 bases between. Germline lookup yields CDR1 SGHDN and CDR2 FVKESK. The CDR3 region is CASSQGGWWNEQFF. CDR3 DNA sequence: TGTGCCAGCAGCCAAGGGGGTTGGTGGAATGAGCAGTTCTTC.

This clonotype appeared once. The J gene is TRBJ1-6, the V gene TRBV14, with 7 bases that match TRBD1. Germline values: CDR1 SGHDN, CDR2 FVKESK. This CDR3 is 19 amino acids long. Losses at the gene ends were 3 bases for V and 5 bases for J; bases not matched to a gene: 16. The CDR3 here is CASSHRVGTEPRNNSPLHF. For the CDR3, the DNA is TGTGCCAGCAGCCATAGAGTAGGGACAGAACCTCGGAATAATTCACCCCTCCACTTT. The full variable domain, its missing parts supplied by reference TRBV14 and TRBJ1-6, is EAGVTQFPSHSVIEKGQTVTLRCDPISGHDNLYWYRRVMGKEIKFLLHFVKESKQDESGMPNNRFLAERTGGTYSTLKVQPAELEDSGVYFCASSHRVGTEPRNNSPLHFGNGTRLTVT.

This clonotype was observed a few times. The gene calls are TRBV7-3 and TRBJ2-7; 10 nucleotides agree with TRBD1. Germline CDR1 SGHTA, CDR2 FQGTGA. The ends lost 5 bases at V and 4 bases at J; junction bases unmatched: 8. This CDR3 is built from 15 residues. This chain's CDR3 is CASSERQGAGYEQYF. CDR3 coding DNA: TGTGCCAGCAGCGAACGACAGGGGGCAGGGTACGAGCAGTACTTC.

This clonotype occurred many times. The V gene is TRBV20-1, the J gene TRBJ2-1; the match to TRBD1 covers 8 bases. Germline CDR1 DFQATT, CDR2 SNEGSKA (reference sequence). V shed 5 bases, J shed 9 bases, and the junction held 6 bases outside the gene matches. The CDR3 length is 12 residues. This CDR3 is CSASQGAGEQFF. The CDR3 nucleotides are TGCAGTGCTTCTCAGGGGGCGGGTGAGCAGTTCTTC.

The chain uses TRBV5-6 and TRBJ2-1; tentative D call: TRBD1 (5 bases). The germline V gene encodes CDR1 SGHDT and CDR2 YYEEEE. This CDR3 comprises 14 residues. V lost 2 bases and J 5 bases, leaving 11 bases between the germline ends. CDR3 in DNA: TGTGCCAGCAGCTTCATAAGGGGAAACAATGAGCAGTTCTTC. Translation: CASSFIRGNNEQFF.

The chain couples TRBV2 to TRBJ2-2; 8 nucleotides align to TRBD2. V trimming: 8 bases; J trimming: 1 base; junction bases outside the gene matches: 6. Per germline, CDR1 SNHLY and CDR2 FYNNEI. The CDR3 consists of 15 residues. The CDR3 bases are TGTGCCAGCCGGGACGCGGGGGGGAACACCGGGGAGCTGTTTTTT. Protein sequence: CASRDAGGNTGELFF.

This chain connects TRBV6-5 to TRBJ2-6; D is unclear. The CDR3 is made up of 16 amino acids. Trimming left V 2 bases short and J 4 bases short, with 12 bases between. CDR1 and CDR2 (germline): MNHEY, SVGAGI. For the CDR3, the DNA is TGTGCCAGCAGTTACCCTCGGGCCGCCGGGGCCAACGTCCTGACTTTC. It codes for CASSYPRAAGANVLTF.

The J gene is TRBJ1-5, the V gene TRBV6-1; D might be TRBD1 (6 bases). The CDR3 length is 16 residues. V was clipped by 0 bases and J by 3 bases, with 12 bases between them. The germline gives CDR1 MNHNS, CDR2 SASEGT. CDR3: CASSEAFAGANQPQHF. The CDR3 bases are TGTGCCAGCAGTGAAGCGTTCGCGGGGGCCAATCAGCCCCAGCATTTT.

This chain joins TRBV6-4 and TRBJ2-5; 8 bases map to TRBD2. The CDR3 has 14 residues. Germline lookup yields CDR1 MRHNA and CDR2 SNTAGT. Trimming removed 5 bases from V and 2 bases from J; junction bases left unmatched: 4. The CDR3 sequence: CASSLAGKQETQYF. CDR3 nucleotide sequence: TGTGCCAGCAGTTTAGCGGGAAAACAAGAGACCCAGTACTTC.

This clonotype was counted between two and nine times. This sequence joins TRBV12-3 or TRBV12-4 and TRBJ2-4, with 8 bases that match TRBD1. CDR3 length equals 14 residues. The trim removed 6 bases at V and 8 bases at J, leaving 9 bases unmatched. CDR3 in amino acids: CASSRIQGEDIQYF. The CDR3 nucleotides read TGTGCCAGCAGCCGAATACAGGGGGAGGACATTCAGTACTTC.

V is TRBV24-1 and J is TRBJ2-2; perhaps D is TRBD1 or TRBD2 (6 bases each). Trimming removed 5 bases from V and 4 bases from J, with 16 bases in between. Germline values: CDR1 KGHDR, CDR2 SFDVKD. This CDR3 spans 16 amino acids. CDR3 loop: CATSARGKGGTGELFF. The CDR3, as DNA: TGTGCCACCAGTGCCCGCGGAAAGGGGGGCACCGGGGAGCTGTTTTTT.

This clonotype was observed a few times. The CDR3 loop is CASSSPQQGREGYTF. In DNA, the CDR3 is TGTGCCAGCAGCTCACCCCAACAGGGGCGGGAGGGCTACACCTTC. The chain employs TRBV7-2 and TRBJ1-2, with TRBD1 identical over 7 bases. Germline CDR1 reads SGHTA; CDR2 reads FQGNSA. Losses at the gene ends were 4 bases for V and 8 bases for J; bases not matched to a gene: 13. This CDR3 spans 15 amino acids.

The chain carries TRBV2 and TRBJ2-3, with a possible D match to TRBD1 (6 bases). V lost 4 bases and J lost 4, with 12 bases in between. There are 14 residues in the CDR3. Per the germline V gene, CDR1 is SNHLY and CDR2 is FYNNEI. The CDR3 DNA sequence: TGTGCCAGCAGTGGGCGCAGGGGAGCAGATACGCAGTATTTT. Protein: CASSGRRGADTQYF.